These 13 T cell receptor beta chains were all obtained from the same sample, sequenced in a study of T cell clonotyping in hematopoietic cell transplantation. The protocol was immunoSEQ multiplex PCR, while the TCRdb copy is restricted to in-frame clones and leaves out a portion. The sample holds about 26,000 clones; roughly 84% are singletons and the top ten take about 24%. Time point reported: recipient sample about 28 days before transplant, after cytoreduction. The sequencing used peripheral blood mononuclear cells, collected before stem cell transplant. Receptor source: a woman between 55 and 75 years old with acute myeloid leukemia. Some clones in this sample may be carry-over from other donors' samples.

The rearrangement uses TRBV5-1 and TRBJ2-1; 10 bases map to TRBD1. Germline V gene sequence: CDR1 SGHRS, CDR2 YFSETQ. CDR3 length: 14 residues. V lost 4 bases and J lost 7; bases outside the gene matches: 5. DNA of the CDR3: TGCGCCAGCAGCGGGGGGGGACAGGGGAATGAGCAGTTCTTC. Encoded protein: CASSGGGQGNEQFF.

This clone was seen only a few times. The rearrangement joins TRBV11-2 to TRBJ2-7; no firm D call. The V gene lost 5 bases and the J gene lost 7 bases, with 9 bases spanning the gap. This CDR3 is 11 amino acids long. Per germline, CDR1 SGHAT and CDR2 FQNNGV. As DNA, the CDR3 is TGTGCCAGCAGCCCTAAAAGGGAGCAGTACTTC. It specifies CASSPKREQYF.

The V and J genes are TRBV19 and TRBJ2-2, with 7 bases aligning to TRBD1. CDR1 and CDR2 from the germline V gene are LNHDA and SQIVND (reference sequence). J was trimmed by 4 bases and V by 7 bases; bases with no gene match: 12. This CDR3 region has 16 residues. CDR3 amino acids: CASTPSGTVITGELFF. In DNA, the CDR3 is TGTGCCAGTACCCCATCCGGGACAGTCATCACCGGGGAGCTGTTTTTT.

The chain combines TRBV7-3 with TRBJ2-5, with a possible D match to TRBD2 (6 bases). The CDR3 totals 15 residues. V was shortened by 1 base and J by 4 bases, with 13 bases between the two germline ends. Germline V lookup: CDR1 SGHTA, CDR2 FQGTGA. The CDR3 bases are TGTGCCAGCAGCTTAAACCCGGGAGAGGGAGAGACCCAGTACTTC. Its translation: CASSLNPGEGETQYF.

In DNA form, the CDR3 reads TGCGCCAGCAGCCAGGAGCCCTCCTACTACGAGCAGTACTTC. Translated: CASSQEPSYYEQYF. The gene calls are TRBV4-3 and TRBJ2-7; D unclear. V was clipped by 3 bases and J by 3 bases, with 12 bases between them. The germline V gene encodes CDR1 LGHNA and CDR2 YSLEER. The CDR3 consists of 14 residues.

The chain uses TRBV7-2 and TRBJ1-3; tentative D call: TRBD1 (5 bases). The germline gives CDR1 SGHTA, CDR2 FQGNSA. Between the trimmed V and J ends, which lost 3 bases and 4 bases, there was a span of 13 bases. The CDR3 covers 15 residues. In nucleotides, the CDR3 is TGTGCCAGCAGCTTCCCCGGGACTGCCGGAAACACCATATATTTT. It encodes CASSFPGTAGNTIYF.

The V call is TRBV6-4, the J call TRBJ2-1; TRBD2 agrees at 12 bases. This CDR3 contains 15 residues. After removal of 5 bases from V and 8 bases from J, the junction contained 7 bases not matched to a gene. Germline assignment: CDR1 MRHNA and CDR2 SNTAGT. Written as DNA, the CDR3 is TGTGCCAGCAGTCGACTAGCGGGAGAAATCGATGAGCAGTTCTTC. Translation: CASSRLAGEIDEQFF.

This chain uses TRBV4-3 with TRBJ2-1; the match to TRBD2 covers 9 bases. Germline V gene data show CDR1 as LGHNA and CDR2 as YSLEER. CDR3 length: 17 amino acids. Losses at the gene ends were 1 base for V and 9 bases for J; bases not matched to a gene: 13. The CDR3 nucleotides are TGCGCCAGCAGCCAAGCTACGGCGGGAGGGCCTGTTGGTGAGCAGTTCTTC. This codes for CASSQATAGGPVGEQFF.

The V call is TRBV10-3, the J call TRBJ2-5, with D perhaps TRBD2 (6 bases). With 7 bases removed from V and 4 bases from J, the gap between germline ends came to 22 bases. The CDR3 is 16 amino acids. Germline CDR1 ENHRY, CDR2 SYGVKD. CDR3 residues: CAIKAHSPWGGETQYF. CDR3 DNA: TGTGCCATCAAGGCGCATTCTCCATGGGGAGGAGAGACCCAGTACTTC.

The chain combines TRBV7-2 with TRBJ1-1; D ambiguous. The V gene's germline CDR1 is SGHTA and CDR2 FQGNSA. CDR3 length: 13 amino acids. The germline V and J ends were trimmed by 4 bases and 1 base, with 7 bases remaining between them. As DNA, the CDR3 is TGTGCCAGCAGCTACAGTGGGAACACTGAAGCTTTCTTT. As protein: CASSYSGNTEAFF.

This clone occurred once. The chain recombines TRBV7-8 with TRBJ2-3, with D maybe TRBD2 (5 bases). Germline lookup yields CDR1 SGHVS and CDR2 FQNEAQ. V was cut by 0 bases and J by 3 bases, with 10 bases left in between. There are 15 residues in the CDR3. The CDR3 DNA reads TGTGCCAGCAGCTTAGCGGGGAGAAGTACAGATACGCAGTATTTT. Protein sequence: CASSLAGRSTDTQYF.

CDR3 bases: TGTGCCAGCCGGCGGGAACGAACCTACGAGCAGTACTTC. Protein product: CASRRERTYEQYF. The chain is built from TRBV6-1 and TRBJ2-7; D perhaps matches TRBD2 (6 bases). V lost 8 bases and J lost 2, with 13 bases in between. The CDR3 is 13 amino acids. Germline CDR1 reads MNHNS; CDR2 reads SASEGT.

J is TRBJ1-1 and V is TRBV5-1, with a weak D call TRBD1 (6 bases). V lost 5 bases and J lost 1, with 12 bases in between. CDR1 and CDR2 (germline): SGHRS, YFSETQ. The CDR3 consists of 14 residues. The CDR3 spells CASSKGGANTEAFF. DNA for the CDR3: TGCGCCAGCAGTAAGGGGGGGGCGAACACTGAAGCTTTCTTT.